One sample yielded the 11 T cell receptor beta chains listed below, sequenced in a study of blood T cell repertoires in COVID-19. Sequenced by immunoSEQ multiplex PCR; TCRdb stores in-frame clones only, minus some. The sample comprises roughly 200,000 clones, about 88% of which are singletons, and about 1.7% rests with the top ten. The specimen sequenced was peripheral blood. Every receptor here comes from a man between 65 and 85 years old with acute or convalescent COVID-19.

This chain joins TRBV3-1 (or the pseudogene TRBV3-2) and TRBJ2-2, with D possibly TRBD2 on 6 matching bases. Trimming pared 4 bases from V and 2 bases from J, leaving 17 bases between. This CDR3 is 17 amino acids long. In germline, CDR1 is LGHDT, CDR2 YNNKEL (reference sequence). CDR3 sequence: CASSRSSGSRNTGELFF. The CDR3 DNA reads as TGTGCCAGCAGCCGAAGTAGCGGTTCTAGAAACACCGGGGAGCTGTTTTTT.

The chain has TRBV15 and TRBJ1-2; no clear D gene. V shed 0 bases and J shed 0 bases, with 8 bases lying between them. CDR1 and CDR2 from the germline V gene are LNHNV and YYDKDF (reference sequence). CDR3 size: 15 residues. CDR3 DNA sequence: TGTGCCACCAGCAGAGATATGAGAGCTAACTATGGCTACACCTTC. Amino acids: CATSRDMRANYGYTF.

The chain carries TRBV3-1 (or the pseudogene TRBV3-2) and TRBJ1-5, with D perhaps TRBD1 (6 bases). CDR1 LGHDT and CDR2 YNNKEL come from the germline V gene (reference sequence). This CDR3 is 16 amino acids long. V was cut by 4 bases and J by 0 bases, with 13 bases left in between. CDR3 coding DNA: TGTGCCAGCAGCCTGTCGGGACAAAATAGCAATCAGCCCCAGCATTTT. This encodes CASSLSGQNSNQPQHF.

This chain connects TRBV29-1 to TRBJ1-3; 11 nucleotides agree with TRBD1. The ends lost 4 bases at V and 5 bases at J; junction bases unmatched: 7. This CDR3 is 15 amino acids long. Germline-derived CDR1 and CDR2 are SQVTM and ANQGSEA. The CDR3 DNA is TGCAGCGTTGCCTCGGGACAGGGGGGAAGAAACACCATATATTTT. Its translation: CSVASGQGGRNTIYF.

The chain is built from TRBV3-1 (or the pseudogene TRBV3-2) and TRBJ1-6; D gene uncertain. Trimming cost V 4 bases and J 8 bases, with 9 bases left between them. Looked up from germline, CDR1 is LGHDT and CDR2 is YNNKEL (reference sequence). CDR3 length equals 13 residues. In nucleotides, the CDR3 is TGTGCCAGCAGCCCGAAATTAGATTCACCCCTCCACTTT. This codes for CASSPKLDSPLHF.

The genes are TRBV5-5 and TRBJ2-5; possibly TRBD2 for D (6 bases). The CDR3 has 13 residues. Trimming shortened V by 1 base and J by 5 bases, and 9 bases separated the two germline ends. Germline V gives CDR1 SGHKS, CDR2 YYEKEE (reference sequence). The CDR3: CASSLTSRETQYF. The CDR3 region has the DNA TGTGCCAGCAGCTTGACTAGCCGGGAGACCCAGTACTTC.

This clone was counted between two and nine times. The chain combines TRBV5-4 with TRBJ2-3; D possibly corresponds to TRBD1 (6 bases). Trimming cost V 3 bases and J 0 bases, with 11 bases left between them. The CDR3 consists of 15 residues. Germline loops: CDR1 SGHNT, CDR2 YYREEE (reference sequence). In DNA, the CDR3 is TGTGCCAGCAGCTCCGGTAGGGGGAGCACAGATACGCAGTATTTT. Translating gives CASSSGRGSTDTQYF.

The CDR3, as DNA: TGTGCCAGCAGCTTAGTGGAGGCAGGGGGTACTGAAGCTTTCTTT. Translating it yields CASSLVEAGGTEAFF. V gene TRBV7-9 combines with J gene TRBJ1-1; 7 nucleotides match TRBD1. Germline values: CDR1 SEHNR, CDR2 FQNEAQ (reference sequence). The CDR3 spans 15 residues. V lost 1 base, J lost 5 bases, and 7 bases stayed unmatched.

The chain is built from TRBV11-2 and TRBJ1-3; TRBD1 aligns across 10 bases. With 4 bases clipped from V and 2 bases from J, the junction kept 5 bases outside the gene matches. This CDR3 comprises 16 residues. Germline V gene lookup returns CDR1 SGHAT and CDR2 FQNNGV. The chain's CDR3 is CASSSRTGGAGNTIYF. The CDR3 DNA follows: TGTGCCAGCAGCTCCCGGACAGGGGGGGCTGGAAACACCATATATTTT. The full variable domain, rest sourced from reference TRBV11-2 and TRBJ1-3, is EAGVAQSPRYKIIEKRQSVAFWCNPISGHATLYWYQQILGQGPKLLIQFQNNGVVDDSQLPKDRFSAERLKGVDSTLKIQPAKLEDSAVYLCASSSRTGGAGNTIYFGEGSWLTVV.

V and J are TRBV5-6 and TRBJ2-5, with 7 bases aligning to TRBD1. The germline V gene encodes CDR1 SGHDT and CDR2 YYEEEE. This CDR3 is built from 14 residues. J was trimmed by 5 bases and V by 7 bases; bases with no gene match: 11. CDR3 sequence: CASYLQGSGETQYF. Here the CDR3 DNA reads TGTGCCAGCTACCTACAGGGGTCAGGGGAGACCCAGTACTTC.

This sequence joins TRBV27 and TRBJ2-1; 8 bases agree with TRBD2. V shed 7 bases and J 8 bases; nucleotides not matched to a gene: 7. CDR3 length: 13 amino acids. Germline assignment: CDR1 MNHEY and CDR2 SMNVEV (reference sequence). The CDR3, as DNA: TGTGCCAGCACAGCGGGAGATAGAGATGAGCAGTTCTTC. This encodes CASTAGDRDEQFF.